One sample yielded the 18 T cell receptor beta chains listed below, sequenced in a study of blood T cell repertoires in COVID-19. Here immunoSEQ multiplex PCR was the method, and the copy in TCRdb shows in-frame clones only, minus some. This table has some 300,000 clones, less than 90% appearing once. The sequenced sample consisted of PBMCs or T cells enriched from blood (not recorded which). Receptors were obtained from a woman aged 30 to 39 who had recovered from COVID-19.

The count of this clone is one. The gene calls are TRBV19 and TRBJ1-2; D gene uncertain. Germline CDR1 is LNHDA and CDR2 is SQIVND (reference sequence). The germline V and J ends were trimmed by 5 bases and 0 bases, with 7 bases remaining between them. The CDR3 is 13 residues long. CDR3 in amino acids: CASSLQTNYGYTF. Written as DNA, the CDR3 is TGTGCCAGTAGTTTACAAACTAACTATGGCTACACCTTC.

The J gene is TRBJ2-1, the V gene TRBV6-5; 7 bases align to TRBD1. Trimming cost V 6 bases and J 8 bases; bases outside gene matches: 10. The CDR3 is made up of 14 amino acids. In germline, CDR1 is MNHEY, CDR2 SVGAGI. CDR3 in amino acids: CASRADRRGYEQFF. The CDR3 DNA reads as TGTGCCAGCAGGGCGGACAGGAGAGGCTATGAGCAGTTCTTC.

This chain connects TRBV4-3 to TRBJ1-4, with D maybe TRBD1 (6 bases). V shed 0 bases and J shed 12 bases, with 17 bases lying between them. Germline CDR1 and CDR2: LGHNA and YSLEER. The CDR3 covers 15 residues. CDR3 DNA sequence: TGCGCCAGCAGCCAAGATGGTGTGGGGGCGCGGGAACTGTTTTTT. This encodes CASSQDGVGARELFF.

The chain couples TRBV7-9 to TRBJ2-7, with a weak D call TRBD2 (7 bases). Per the germline V gene, CDR1 is SEHNR and CDR2 is FQNEAQ (reference sequence). V shed 2 bases and J shed 7 bases, with 12 bases lying between them. CDR3 length: 13 residues. CDR3 nucleotide sequence: TGTGCCAGCAGCTTATTAGGGGGGGATGAGCAGTACTTC. It codes for CASSLLGGDEQYF.

The gene calls are TRBV13 and TRBJ2-1; 7 bases fit TRBD2. The germline gives CDR1 PRHDT, CDR2 FYEKMQ (reference sequence). The CDR3 is 15 amino acids. Trimming at V came to 4 bases and at J to 10 bases, leaving 13 bases not matched to a gene. CDR3 region: CASSSSRGEQEEQFF. CDR3 bases: TGTGCCAGCAGCTCCTCCCGGGGGGAGCAGGAGGAGCAGTTCTTC. Full variable domain (outside the CDR3, taken from reference TRBV13 and TRBJ2-1): AAGVIQSPRHLIKEKRETATLKCYPIPRHDTVYWYQQGPGQDPQFLISFYEKMQSDKGSIPDRFSAQQFSDYHSELNMSSLELGDSALYFCASSSSRGEQEEQFFGPGTRLTVL.

The chain combines TRBV24-1 with TRBJ2-1; TRBD2 matches 7 bases. Looked up from germline, CDR1 is KGHDR and CDR2 is SFDVKD. Trimming removed 8 bases from V and 5 bases from J; junction bases left unmatched: 8. The CDR3 extends over 14 amino acids. CDR3 amino acids: CATTPRGGNNEQFF. CDR3 DNA: TGTGCCACCACCCCCCGCGGGGGAAACAATGAGCAGTTCTTC.

The chain couples TRBV28 to TRBJ2-7, with D possibly being TRBD2 (6 bases). Germline V gene lookup returns CDR1 MDHEN and CDR2 SYDVKM. This CDR3 contains 14 residues. The V and J ends lost 5 bases and 6 bases respectively, with 17 bases between them. This CDR3 reads CASSLNMGGAEQYF. The CDR3 DNA follows: TGTGCCAGCAGTCTAAATATGGGGGGAGCCGAGCAGTACTTC.

The rearrangement joins TRBV5-1 to TRBJ2-3; D may be TRBD1 (6 bases). V lost 4 bases to trimming and J lost 5 bases, with 17 bases between them. Germline lookup yields CDR1 SGHRS and CDR2 YFSETQ. The CDR3 is 15 amino acids. Here the CDR3 reads CASSARTVRGDTQYF. In DNA, the CDR3 is TGCGCCAGCAGCGCCCGGACAGTAAGGGGAGATACGCAGTATTTT.

About this clone: Other nucleotide sequences from this sample produce the same CDR3. V and J are TRBV20-1 and TRBJ1-1; D gene unclear. Looked up from germline, CDR1 is DFQATT and CDR2 is SNEGSKA (reference sequence). This CDR3 spans 11 amino acids. The V end lost 2 bases, the J end lost 4 bases, and 5 bases lay between the germline ends. This CDR3 reads CSARTGTEAFF. The CDR3 region has the DNA TGCAGTGCTAGAACCGGCACTGAAGCTTTCTTT.

This clone appeared once. V usage is TRBV30 and J usage is TRBJ2-7; 8 bases map to TRBD2. Per the germline V gene, CDR1 is GTSNPN and CDR2 is SVGIG (reference sequence). The CDR3 runs to 12 residues. The trim removed 3 bases at V and 9 bases at J, leaving 7 bases unmatched. The CDR3 loop reads CAWRDIAGTQYF. For the CDR3, the DNA is TGTGCCTGGAGGGACATAGCGGGGACGCAGTACTTC.

The rearrangement links TRBV19 to TRBJ2-1; 11 bases fit TRBD1. The CDR3 contains 20 residues. Germline V gene lookup returns CDR1 LNHDA and CDR2 SQIVND (reference sequence). V dropped 4 bases and J dropped 5; count of bases not matched to a gene: 19. The CDR3 bases are TGTGCCAGTAGTACCCGGACAGGGGGCACGCACCGCTTAAAAAACAATGAGCAGTTCTTC. Its protein product is CASSTRTGGTHRLKNNEQFF.

About this clone itself: It is likely a read error, because the conserved phenylalanine at the end of the CDR3 is missing. Because the CDR3's place on the DNA is in doubt, the DNA is left out and the CDR3 is given as listed by TCRdb. The chain carries TRBV7-2 and TRBJ2-2; the table's D call TRBD2 went unverified against the DNA. CDR1 is SGHTA and CDR2 is FQGNSA in the germline V gene. The CDR3 region is 9 residues in length, termini included. The CDR3 here is CASSLRGPG.

V gene TRBV7-2 combines with J gene TRBJ1-2, with 7 bases matching TRBD1. The CDR3 is 15 amino acids. The trim removed 0 bases at V and 8 bases at J, leaving 9 bases unmatched. The germline CDR1 and CDR2 sequences are SGHTA and FQGNSA. The chain's CDR3 is CASSLATGVEGGYTF. CDR3 sequence (DNA): TGTGCCAGCAGCTTAGCCACAGGGGTTGAGGGCGGCTACACCTTC.

This chain uses TRBV19 with TRBJ2-1; possibly TRBD2 for D (5 bases). In germline, CDR1 is LNHDA, CDR2 SQIVND (reference sequence). The CDR3 loop spans 12 amino acids. Trimming shortened V by 4 bases and J by 14 bases, and 15 bases separated the two germline ends. DNA for the CDR3: TGTGCCAGTAGTACCCAAGGGAGTCGGGAGTTCTTC. This sequence encodes CASSTQGSREFF.

The rearrangement uses TRBV24-1 and TRBJ1-1; the D is unclear. Trimming pared 7 bases from V and 8 bases from J, leaving 13 bases between. Germline CDR1 is KGHDR and CDR2 is SFDVKD. There are 12 residues in the CDR3. CDR3 in amino acids: CATSHNSGEAFF. The CDR3 nucleotides are TGTGCCACCAGCCACAACTCGGGGGAAGCTTTCTTT.

This chain connects TRBV5-1 to TRBJ1-6; TRBD1 aligns across 7 bases. Germline assignment: CDR1 SGHRS and CDR2 YFSETQ. V lost 0 bases, J lost 10 bases, and 10 bases stayed unmatched. The CDR3 totals 16 residues. CDR3 nucleotides: TGCGCCAGCAGCTTGGATGGAACAGGGGCAGGGTCACCCCTCCACTTT. Protein product: CASSLDGTGAGSPLHF.

The rearrangement links TRBV12-3 or TRBV12-4 to TRBJ2-1; weak D call: TRBD2 (7 bases). V was shortened by 11 bases and J by 11 bases, with 22 bases between the two germline ends. This CDR3 comprises 13 residues. DNA of the CDR3: TGTGCCGTAAGACCGGCCGGGGGGCTCAAGCAGTTCTTC. Translation: CAVRPAGGLKQFF.

The gene calls are TRBV6-5 and TRBJ1-2; 8 bases agree with TRBD1. The germline V gene has CDR1 MNHEY and CDR2 SVGAGI. This CDR3 is built from 14 residues. V lost 6 bases, J lost 2 bases, and 5 bases stayed unmatched. As DNA, the CDR3 is TGTGCCAGCAGAGTGGGACAGGTGAACTATGGCTACACCTTC. It is translated as CASRVGQVNYGYTF.